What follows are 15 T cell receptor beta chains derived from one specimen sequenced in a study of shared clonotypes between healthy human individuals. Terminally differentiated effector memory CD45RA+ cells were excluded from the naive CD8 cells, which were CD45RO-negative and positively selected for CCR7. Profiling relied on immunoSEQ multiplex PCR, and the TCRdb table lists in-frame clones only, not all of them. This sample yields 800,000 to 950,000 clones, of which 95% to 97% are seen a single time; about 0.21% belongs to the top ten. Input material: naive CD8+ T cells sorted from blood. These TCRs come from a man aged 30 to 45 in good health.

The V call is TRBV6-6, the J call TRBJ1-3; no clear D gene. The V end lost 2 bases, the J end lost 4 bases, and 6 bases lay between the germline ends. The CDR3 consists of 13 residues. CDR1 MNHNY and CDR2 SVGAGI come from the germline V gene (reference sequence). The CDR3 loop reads CASSYDGGNTIYF. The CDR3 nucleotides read TGTGCCAGCAGTTACGACGGGGGAAACACCATATATTTT.

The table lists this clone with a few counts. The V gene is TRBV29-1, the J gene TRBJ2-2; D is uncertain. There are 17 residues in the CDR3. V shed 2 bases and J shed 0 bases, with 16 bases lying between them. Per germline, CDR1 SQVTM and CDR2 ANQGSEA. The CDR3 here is CSVESGRTFANTGELFF. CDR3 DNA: TGCAGCGTTGAATCGGGCAGAACTTTCGCGAACACCGGGGAGCTGTTTTTT.

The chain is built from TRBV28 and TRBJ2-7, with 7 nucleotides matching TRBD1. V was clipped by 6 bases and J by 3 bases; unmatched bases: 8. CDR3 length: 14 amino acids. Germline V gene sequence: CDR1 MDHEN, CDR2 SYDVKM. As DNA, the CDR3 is TGTGCCAGCAGCCTGACAGGGAAAAACTACGAGCAGTACTTC. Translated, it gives CASSLTGKNYEQYF.

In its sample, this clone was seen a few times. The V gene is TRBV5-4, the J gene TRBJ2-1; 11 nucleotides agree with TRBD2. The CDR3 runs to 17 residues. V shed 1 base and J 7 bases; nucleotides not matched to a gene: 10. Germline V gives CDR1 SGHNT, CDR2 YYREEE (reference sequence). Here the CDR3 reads CASSLKGLSGRGNEQFF. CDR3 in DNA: TGTGCCAGCAGCTTGAAGGGCCTTAGCGGGAGGGGTAATGAGCAGTTCTTC.

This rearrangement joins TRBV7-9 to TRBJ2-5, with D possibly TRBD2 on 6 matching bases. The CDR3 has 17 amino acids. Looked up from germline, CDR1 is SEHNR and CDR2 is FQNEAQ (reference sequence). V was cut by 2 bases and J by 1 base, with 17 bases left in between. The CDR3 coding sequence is TGTGCCAGCAGCTTATACGGGAGAGGTGGGACCCAAGAGACCCAGTACTTC. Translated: CASSLYGRGGTQETQYF.

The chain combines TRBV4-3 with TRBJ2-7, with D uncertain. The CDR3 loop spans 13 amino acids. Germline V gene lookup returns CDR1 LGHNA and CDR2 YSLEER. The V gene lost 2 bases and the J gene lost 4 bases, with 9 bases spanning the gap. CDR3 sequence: CASSQFPRYEQYF. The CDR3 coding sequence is TGCGCCAGCAGCCAATTTCCGCGGTACGAGCAGTACTTC.

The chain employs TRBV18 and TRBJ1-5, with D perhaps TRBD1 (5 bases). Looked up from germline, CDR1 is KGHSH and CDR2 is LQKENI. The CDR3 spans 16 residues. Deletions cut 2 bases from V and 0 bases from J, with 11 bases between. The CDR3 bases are TGTGCCAGCTCACCAGGGGGGGGTTATAGCAATCAGCCCCAGCATTTT. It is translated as CASSPGGGYSNQPQHF.

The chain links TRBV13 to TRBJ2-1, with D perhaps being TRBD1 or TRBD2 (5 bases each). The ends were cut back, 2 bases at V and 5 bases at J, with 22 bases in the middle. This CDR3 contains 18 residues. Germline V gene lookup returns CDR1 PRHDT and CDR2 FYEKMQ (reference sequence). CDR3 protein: CASSLQGGMPLGHNEQFF. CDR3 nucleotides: TGTGCCAGCAGCTTACAGGGCGGCATGCCCCTGGGACACAATGAGCAGTTCTTC.

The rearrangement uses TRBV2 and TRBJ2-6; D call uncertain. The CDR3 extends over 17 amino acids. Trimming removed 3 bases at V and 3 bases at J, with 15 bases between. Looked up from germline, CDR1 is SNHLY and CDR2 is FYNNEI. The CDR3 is CASSERVDTIGANVLTF. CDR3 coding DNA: TGTGCCAGCAGTGAGAGAGTAGATACCATTGGGGCCAACGTCCTGACTTTC.

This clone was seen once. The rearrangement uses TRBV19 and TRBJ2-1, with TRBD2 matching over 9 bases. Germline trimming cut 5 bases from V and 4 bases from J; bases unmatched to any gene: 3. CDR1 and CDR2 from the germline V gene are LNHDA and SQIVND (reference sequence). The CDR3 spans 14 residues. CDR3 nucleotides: TGTGCCAGTAGTGCCACTAGCGGGTACAATGAGCAGTTCTTC. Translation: CASSATSGYNEQFF. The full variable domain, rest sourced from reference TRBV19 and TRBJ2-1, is DGGITQSPKYLFRKEGQNVTLSCEQNLNHDAMYWYRQDPGQGLRLIYYSQIVNDFQKGDIAEGYSVSREKKESFPLTVTSAQKNPTAFYLCASSATSGYNEQFFGPGTRLTVL.

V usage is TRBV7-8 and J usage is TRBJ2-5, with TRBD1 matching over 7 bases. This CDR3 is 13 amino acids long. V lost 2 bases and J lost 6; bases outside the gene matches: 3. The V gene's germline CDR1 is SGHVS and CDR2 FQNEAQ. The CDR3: CASSLTGEQTQYF. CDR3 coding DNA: TGTGCCAGCAGCTTAACAGGGGAACAGACCCAGTACTTC.

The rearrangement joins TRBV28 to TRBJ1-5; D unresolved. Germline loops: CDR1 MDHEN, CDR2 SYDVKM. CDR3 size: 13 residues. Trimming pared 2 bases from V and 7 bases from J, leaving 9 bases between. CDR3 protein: CASSLLLGQPQHF. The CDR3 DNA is TGTGCCAGCAGTTTACTACTGGGACAGCCCCAGCATTTT.

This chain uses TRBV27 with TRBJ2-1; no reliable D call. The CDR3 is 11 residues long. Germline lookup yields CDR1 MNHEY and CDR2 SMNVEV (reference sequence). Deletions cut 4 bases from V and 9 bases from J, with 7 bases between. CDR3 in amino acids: CASSYSGEQFF. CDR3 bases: TGTGCCAGCAGTTATTCGGGTGAGCAGTTCTTC.

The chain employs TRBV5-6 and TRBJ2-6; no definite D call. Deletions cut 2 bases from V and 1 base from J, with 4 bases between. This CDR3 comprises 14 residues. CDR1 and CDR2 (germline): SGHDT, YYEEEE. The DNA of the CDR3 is TGTGCCAGCAGCTTAGGGTCTGGGGCCAACGTCCTGACTTTC. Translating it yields CASSLGSGANVLTF.

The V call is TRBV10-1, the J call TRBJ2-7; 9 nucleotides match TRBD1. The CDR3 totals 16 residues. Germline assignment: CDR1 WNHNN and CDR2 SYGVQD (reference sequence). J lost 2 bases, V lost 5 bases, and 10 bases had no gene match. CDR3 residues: CASSPEPGQGPYEQYF. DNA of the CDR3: TGCGCCAGCAGTCCAGAACCGGGACAGGGCCCCTACGAGCAGTACTTC.